The 5 T cell receptor beta chains below all came from one sample that was sequenced in a study of blood T cell repertoires in COVID-19. The protocol was immunoSEQ multiplex PCR, while the TCRdb copy is restricted to in-frame clones and leaves out a portion. In the table there are about 140,000 clones, around 73% of which are singletons. The source material was peripheral blood. These receptors were collected from a woman aged 50 to 65 with active or convalescent COVID-19.

The table lists this clone with a few counts. The rearrangement uses TRBV7-2 and TRBJ2-1; TRBD2 aligns across 11 bases. Germline CDR1 is SGHTA and CDR2 is FQGNSA. With 1 base clipped from V and 15 bases from J, the junction kept 8 bases outside the gene matches. This CDR3 region has 14 residues. The CDR3 DNA sequence: TGTGCCAGCAGCTTAGACCTTACTAGCGGGAGTAGGTTCTTC. This sequence encodes CASSLDLTSGSRFF. Drawing the rest from reference TRBV7-2 and TRBJ2-1, the complete variable domain is GAGVSQSPSNKVTEKGKDVELRCDPISGHTALYWYRQSLGQGLEFLIYFQGNSAPDKSGLPSDRFSAERTGGSVSTLTIQRTQQEDSAVYLCASSLDLTSGSRFFGPGTRLTVL.

The chain employs TRBV3-1 (or the pseudogene TRBV3-2) and TRBJ1-4; D possibly corresponds to TRBD1 (5 bases). The CDR3 extends over 14 amino acids. V lost 4 bases, J lost 0 bases, and 6 bases lay in between. CDR1 is LGHDT and CDR2 is YNNKEL in the germline V gene (reference sequence). The CDR3 DNA reads TGTGCCAGCAGCCGCAGGGCAACTAATGAAAAACTGTTTTTT. Its translation: CASSRRATNEKLFF.

This chain connects TRBV7-8 to TRBJ1-2, with 7 bases identical to TRBD1. J lost 2 bases, V lost 1 base, and 7 bases had no gene match. The CDR3 covers 16 residues. Germline lookup yields CDR1 SGHVS and CDR2 FQNEAQ. CDR3 DNA: TGTGCCAGCAGCTTAGAGTTCCAGGGACAGAACTATGGCTACACCTTC. Protein product: CASSLEFQGQNYGYTF.

J is TRBJ1-5 and V is TRBV5-6; 8 bases fit TRBD1. From germline, CDR1 is SGHDT and CDR2 YYEEEE. The CDR3 has 16 residues. Trimming took 4 bases from V and 0 from J; bases not matched to a gene: 6. CDR3 nucleotide sequence: TGTGCCAGCAGCCTGGGGACAGGCGATAGCAATCAGCCCCAGCATTTT. It codes for CASSLGTGDSNQPQHF.

This clone has just one count. The chain links TRBV10-3 to TRBJ1-4; 9 bases are a match to TRBD1. The CDR3 spans 13 residues. Germline V CDR1 and CDR2: ENHRY, SYGVKD. V lost 10 bases and J lost 5; bases outside the gene matches: 5. The CDR3 loop is CATRDRENEKLFF. The CDR3 nucleotides read TGTGCCACCCGGGACAGGGAGAATGAAAAACTGTTTTTT.